This T cell receptor beta chain was captured by sequencing in a study of T cells in Graves' hyperthyroidism and ophthalmopathy. In the study overall: Peripheral blood was acquired at first diagnosis, ahead of any therapy whatsoever.

This clonotype was picked up many times. What it binds is unknown. What was amplified from RNA transcripts were TCR beta CDR3 regions. HTBI primers were employed in a first-round RT-PCR of the TCR CDR3. A single record per CDR3 protein comes from TCRdb applying MiXCR to the multiplex PCR reads. The sample lists around 540,000 distinct CDR3 sequences; roughly 16% were seen once. V was clipped by 3 bases and J by 7 bases; unmatched bases: 2. CDR3 length: 11 amino acids. Germline values: CDR1 DFQATT, CDR2 SNEGSKA (reference sequence). General study results and limits: The model made its ophthalmopathy prediction, and onset followed a median about 6.8 months later. Most clonotypes expanded in thyroid above 0.001 were likewise present in blood.

What was sequenced was blood. The chain carries TRBV20-1 and TRBJ2-5, with 7 bases that match TRBD1. This TCR was recovered from a woman aged 30 to 39 with Graves' ophthalmopathy. The CDR3 DNA reads as TGCAGTGCTAGGACAGGGCGGACCCAGTACTTC. Encoded protein: CSARTGRTQYF.